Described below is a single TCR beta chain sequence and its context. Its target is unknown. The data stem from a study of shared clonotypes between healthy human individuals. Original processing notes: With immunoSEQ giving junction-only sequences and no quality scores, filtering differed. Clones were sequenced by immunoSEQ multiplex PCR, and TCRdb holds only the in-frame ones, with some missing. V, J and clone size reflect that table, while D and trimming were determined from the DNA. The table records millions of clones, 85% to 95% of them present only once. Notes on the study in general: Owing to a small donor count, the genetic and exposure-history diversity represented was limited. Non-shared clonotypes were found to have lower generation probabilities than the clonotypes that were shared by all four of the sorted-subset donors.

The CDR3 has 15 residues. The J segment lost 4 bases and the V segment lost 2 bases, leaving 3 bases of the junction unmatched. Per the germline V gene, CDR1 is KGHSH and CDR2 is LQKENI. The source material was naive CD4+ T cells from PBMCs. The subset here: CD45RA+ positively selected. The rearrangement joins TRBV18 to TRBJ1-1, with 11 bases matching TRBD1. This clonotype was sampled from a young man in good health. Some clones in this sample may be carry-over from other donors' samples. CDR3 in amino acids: CASSPWTGGPTEAFF. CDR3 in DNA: TGTGCCAGCTCACCATGGACAGGGGGCCCCACTGAAGCTTTCTTT.